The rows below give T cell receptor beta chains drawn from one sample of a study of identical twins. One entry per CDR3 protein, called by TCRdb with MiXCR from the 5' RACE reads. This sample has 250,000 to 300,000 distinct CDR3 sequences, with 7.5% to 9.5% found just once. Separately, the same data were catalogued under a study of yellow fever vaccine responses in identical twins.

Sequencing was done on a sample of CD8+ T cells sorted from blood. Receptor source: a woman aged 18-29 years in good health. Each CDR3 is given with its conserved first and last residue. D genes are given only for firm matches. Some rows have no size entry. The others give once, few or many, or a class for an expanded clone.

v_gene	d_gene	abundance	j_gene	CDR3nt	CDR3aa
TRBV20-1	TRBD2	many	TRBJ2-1	TGCAGTGCTAGAGAGCGGGAGCGAAACAATGAGCAGTTCTTC	CSARERERNNEQFF
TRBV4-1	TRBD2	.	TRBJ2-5	TGCGCCAGCAGCCAGGAGGGACTAGTAGGAGAGACCCAGTACTTC	CASSQEGLVGETQYF
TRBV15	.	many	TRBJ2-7	TGTGCCACCAGCAGAGATTTTGGGGCAACCTACGAGCAGTACTTC	CATSRDFGATYEQYF
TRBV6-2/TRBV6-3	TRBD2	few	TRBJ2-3	TGTGCCAGCAGCTCAAACTTCCTGGGGGGGAGCACAGATACGCAGTATTTT	CASSSNFLGGSTDTQYF
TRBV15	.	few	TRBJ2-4	TGTGCCACCAGCAGAGTCGACGGAGACATTCAGTACTTC	CATSRVDGDIQYF
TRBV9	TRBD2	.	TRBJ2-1	TGTGCCAGCAGCCTGCGGGGGGGAGGCTACAATGAGCAGTTCTTC	CASSLRGGGYNEQFF
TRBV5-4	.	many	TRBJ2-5	TGTGCCAGCAGCTATAGCGGAGCTCTAGAGACCCAGTACTTC	CASSYSGALETQYF
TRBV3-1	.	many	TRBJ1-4	TGTGCCAGCAGCCTCACAGCGGCAACTAATGAAAAACTGTTTTTT	CASSLTAATNEKLFF
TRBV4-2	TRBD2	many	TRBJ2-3	TGTGCCAGCAGCCAAGAGAGGCTAGCGGGGGTACATACGCAGTATTTT	CASSQERLAGVHTQYF
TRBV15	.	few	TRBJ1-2	TGTGCCACCAGCAGAGATCTGGGCAGCTACTATGGCTACACCTTC	CATSRDLGSYYGYTF
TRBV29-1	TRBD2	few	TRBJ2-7	TGCAGCGTTGAAGAGGGTCGGGGGGTTTCCTACGAGCAGTACTTC	CSVEEGRGVSYEQYF
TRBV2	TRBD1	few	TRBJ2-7	TGTGCCAGCAGTTTAGGACAGGAACCTTGGGAGCAGTACTTC	CASSLGQEPWEQYF
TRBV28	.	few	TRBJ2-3	TGTGCCAGCAGTTCCTCGGGGTTCACAGATACGCAGTATTTT	CASSSSGFTDTQYF
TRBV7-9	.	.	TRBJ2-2	TGTGCCAGCACCCAAGGGGGGGACGCGAACACCGGGGAGCTGTTTTTT	CASTQGGDANTGELFF
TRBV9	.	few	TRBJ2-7	TGTGCCAGCAGCGCCTCCCAGGGCGAGCAGTACTTC	CASSASQGEQYF
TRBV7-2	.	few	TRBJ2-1	TGTGCCAGCAGCTTAGCGGAGGGCAGCTACTCCTACTACAATGAGCAGTTCTTC	CASSLAEGSYSYYNEQFF
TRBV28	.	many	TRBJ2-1	TGTGCCAGCAGTTTATCCCAACGAGCAGGGGTGGGTGAGCAGTTCTTC	CASSLSQRAGVGEQFF
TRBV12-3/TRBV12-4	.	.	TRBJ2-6	TGTGCCAGCACCCGATTGGACTCTGGGGCCAACGTCCTGACTTTC	CASTRLDSGANVLTF
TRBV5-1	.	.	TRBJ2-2	TGCGCCAGCAGCTTGGACAGATCCACCGGGGAGCTGTTTTTT	CASSLDRSTGELFF